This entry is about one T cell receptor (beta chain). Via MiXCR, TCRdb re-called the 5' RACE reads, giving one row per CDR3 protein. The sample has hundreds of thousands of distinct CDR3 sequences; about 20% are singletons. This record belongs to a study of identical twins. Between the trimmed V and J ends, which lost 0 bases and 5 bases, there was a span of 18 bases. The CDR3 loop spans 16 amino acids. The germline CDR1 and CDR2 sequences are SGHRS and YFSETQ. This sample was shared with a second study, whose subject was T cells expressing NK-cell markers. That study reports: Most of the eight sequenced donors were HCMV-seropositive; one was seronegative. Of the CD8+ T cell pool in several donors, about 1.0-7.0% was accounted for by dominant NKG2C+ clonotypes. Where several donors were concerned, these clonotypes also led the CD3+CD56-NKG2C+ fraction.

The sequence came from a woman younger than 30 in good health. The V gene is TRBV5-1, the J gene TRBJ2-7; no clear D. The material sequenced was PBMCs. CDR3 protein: CASSLAGRTSGHEQYF. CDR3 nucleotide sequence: TGCGCCAGCAGCTTGGCCGGACGGACCTCTGGCCACGAGCAGTACTTC.